This T cell receptor beta chain was sequenced in a study of cytomegalovirus exposure and HLA in healthy donors. Findings of the study overall: Specificity of three CMV-associated chains for CMV antigens was verified in vitro. A later analysis showed that HLA-associated TCR beta chains had undergone more clonal expansion than equally common others. The authors later linked a missense DCLRE1C variant to TCR beta V- and J-gene trimming.

V lost 9 bases, J lost 6 bases, and 14 bases stayed unmatched. Germline CDR1 and CDR2: LNHDA and SQIVND (reference sequence). The CDR3 extends over 16 amino acids. The PCR ran on 60 Vbeta and 13 Jbeta primers. Only in-frame clones appear in the TCRdb table, and some are missing; sequencing was by immunoSEQ multiplex PCR. The profile shows some 180,000 clones, over 65% of them singletons. Worth noting for this clone: What it binds is unknown.

Healthy individuals who donated bone marrow served as the donors. This TCR came from a man aged 35-49 years in good health and CMV-seropositive. The chain couples TRBV19 to TRBJ1-1; TRBD1 agrees at 12 bases. The source material was PBMCs. The CDR3 is CASRPLAGQGAAEAFF. The DNA of the CDR3 is TGTGCCAGCCGGCCCCTGGCGGGACAGGGGGCCGCTGAAGCTTTCTTT.